This T cell receptor beta chain is from a study of shared clonotypes between healthy human individuals. Points from the study as a whole: A limitation of the genetic and exposure-history diversity represented arose from few donors.

To note about this clone: As yet, its antigen is unknown.

The study enrolled healthy HIV-negative adults without recent acute infections or vaccinations as donors. DNA from unsorted PBMC was sequenced on ten immunoSEQ deep assay plates. Sequenced by immunoSEQ multiplex PCR; TCRdb stores in-frame clones only, minus some. The sample records roughly 480,000 clones, around 80% being singletons. Per the germline V gene, CDR1 is SSHAT and CDR2 is FNYEAQ (reference sequence). This CDR3 has 14 residues. V gave up 1 base and J gave up 2 bases, with 8 bases separating them. The chain employs TRBV7-7 and TRBJ2-5; no reliable D call. The sequenced material came from PBMCs. This clonotype was sampled from a woman in her 40s in good health. Some clones in this sample may be carry-over from other donors' samples. The CDR3 coding sequence is TGTGCCAGCAGCTTAGGCCAGACACAAGAGACCCAGTACTTC. It is translated as CASSLGQTQETQYF.